Below, 13 T cell receptor beta chains from the same sample are listed, as sequenced in a study of blood T cell repertoires in COVID-19 (dated by TCRdb to 2018 to 2021). Library preparation was by the immunoSEQ multiplex PCR assay. In TCRdb, the immuneACCESS table is reduced to in-frame sequences with V and J assigned. These tables do not hold every clone; where another copy was compared, an unresolved V gene accounts for under half, and the others remain unexplained. The sample data list some 47,000 clones, and about nine tenths of these were observed just once. The ten largest make up 5% to 5.5% of the sample. Sample: peripheral blood. The receptors originated from a man aged 70 or older with acute or convalescent COVID-19.

The chain links TRBV19 to TRBJ2-5, with 8 bases fitting TRBD1. The germline V gene encodes CDR1 LNHDA and CDR2 SQIVND (reference sequence). This CDR3 has 13 residues. The ends lost 8 bases at V and 5 bases at J; junction bases unmatched: 7. The DNA for the CDR3 is TGTGCCAGTGGCTGGACAGGGTGGGAGACCCAGTACTTC. Translation gives CASGWTGWETQYF.

This rearrangement joins TRBV13 to TRBJ1-1, with D tentatively TRBD1 (5 bases). Trimming left V 4 bases short and J 5 bases short, with 8 bases between. Germline assignment: CDR1 PRHDT and CDR2 FYEKMQ (reference sequence). The CDR3 runs to 12 residues. The CDR3: CASSSGVTEAFF. The CDR3, as DNA: TGTGCCAGCAGCTCGGGGGTAACTGAAGCTTTCTTT. The full variable domain, completed using reference TRBV13 and TRBJ1-1, is AAGVIQSPRHLIKEKRETATLKCYPIPRHDTVYWYQQGPGQDPQFLISFYEKMQSDKGSIPDRFSAQQFSDYHSELNMSSLELGDSALYFCASSSGVTEAFFGQGTRLTVV.

The J gene is TRBJ1-2, the V gene TRBV4-2, with 7 bases identical to TRBD1. Trimming at V came to 5 bases and at J to 4 bases, leaving 16 bases not matched to a gene. Looked up from germline, CDR1 is LGHNA and CDR2 is YNFKEQ. The CDR3 totals 17 residues. In nucleotides, the CDR3 is TGTGCCAGCAGCTCAACGGGAGCCACAGGGGTAAGCTATGGCTACACCTTC. It yields the protein CASSSTGATGVSYGYTF.

CDR3 DNA sequence: TGTGCCAGCAGTCGATCCGGGACAGGGGGCATCTACGAGCAGTACTTC. Its protein product is CASSRSGTGGIYEQYF. The chain uses TRBV6-6 and TRBJ2-7, with TRBD1 matching 12 bases. This CDR3 is built from 16 residues. In germline, CDR1 is MNHNY, CDR2 SVGAGI (reference sequence). The V and J ends lost 5 bases and 3 bases, in that order; junction bases with no gene match: 8.

J is TRBJ2-1 and V is TRBV4-1; 8 bases match TRBD1. The CDR3 totals 15 residues. The germline CDR1 and CDR2 sequences are MGHRA and YSYEKL. V dropped 1 base and J dropped 9; count of bases not matched to a gene: 8. Written as DNA, the CDR3 is TGCGCCAGCAGCCAAGGGGGGACAGGTGTAGGTGAGCAGTTCTTC. Amino acid sequence: CASSQGGTGVGEQFF.

V usage is TRBV6-2 or TRBV6-3 and J usage is TRBJ1-1; 9 bases agree with TRBD1. The germline CDR1 and CDR2 sequences are MNHEY and SVGEGT. The trim removed 0 bases at V and 4 bases at J, leaving 9 bases unmatched. This CDR3 spans 17 amino acids. The CDR3 spells CASSYSTGQGGATEAFF. CDR3 in DNA: TGTGCCAGCAGTTACTCGACGGGACAGGGTGGGGCCACTGAAGCTTTCTTT.

This chain links TRBV13 with TRBJ1-1; a weak D match, TRBD1 (5 bases). Trimming stripped 3 bases from V and 0 bases from J, with 14 bases between. The CDR3 length is 16 residues. Germline V lookup: CDR1 PRHDT, CDR2 FYEKMQ (reference sequence). In DNA, the CDR3 is TGTGCCAGCAGCTTTTTTGGGGGGACCATGAACACTGAAGCTTTCTTT. Protein product: CASSFFGGTMNTEAFF.

The gene calls are TRBV9 and TRBJ1-3, with a possible D match to TRBD1 (6 bases). CDR3 length: 14 amino acids. Germline loops: CDR1 SGDLS, CDR2 YYNGEE. The V end lost 3 bases, the J end lost 2 bases, and 9 bases lay between the germline ends. The CDR3 DNA is TGTGCCAGCAGCGGGTCAGGGGCTGGAAACACCATATATTTT. It specifies CASSGSGAGNTIYF.

The chain has TRBV12-2 and TRBJ1-6; the table's TRBD1 call for D was not verified on the DNA. TRBV12-2 is a listed pseudogene. The CDR3 length is 15 residues. For the CDR3, the DNA is TGTGCAAGTCGCTTGACGCTGGGCAGGGCCTCACCCCTCCACTTT. This encodes CASRLTLGRASPLHF.

This sequence joins TRBV7-9 and TRBJ1-3; 7 bases map to TRBD1. Trimming took 1 base from V and 4 from J; bases not matched to a gene: 7. This CDR3 has 16 amino acids. The germline CDR1 and CDR2 sequences are SEHNR and FQNEAQ (reference sequence). Here the CDR3 reads CASSLGTGGSGNTIYF. The CDR3 DNA is TGTGCCAGCAGCTTAGGGACAGGAGGATCCGGAAACACCATATATTTT.

The chain employs TRBV4-3 and TRBJ1-1; D uncertain. Germline V gene data show CDR1 as LGHNA and CDR2 as YSLEER. V lost 0 bases to trimming and J lost 0 bases, with 8 bases between them. This CDR3 comprises 15 residues. Here the CDR3 reads CASSQDRRVNTEAFF. In DNA form, the CDR3 reads TGCGCCAGCAGCCAAGATCGTAGAGTGAACACTGAAGCTTTCTTT.

The V and J genes are TRBV2 and TRBJ2-3; TRBD1 is a possible D gene (7 bases). The ends were cut back, 5 bases at V and 4 bases at J, with 13 bases in the middle. This CDR3 is built from 14 residues. Looked up from germline, CDR1 is SNHLY and CDR2 is FYNNEI. The CDR3 spells CASSPTGEADTQYF. CDR3 coding DNA: TGTGCCAGCAGTCCTACAGGGGAGGCAGATACGCAGTATTTT.

This clone has a single count. The rearrangement uses TRBV23-1 and TRBJ1-1; 9 nucleotides align to TRBD1. TRBV23-1 carries the ORF label, with uncertain function. The CDR3 runs 14 residues. J lost 4 bases, V lost 4 bases, and 4 bases had no gene match. For the CDR3, the DNA is TGCGCCAGCAGTCCCGGGACAGGGACCACTGAAGCTTTCTTT. Protein product: CASSPGTGTTEAFF.